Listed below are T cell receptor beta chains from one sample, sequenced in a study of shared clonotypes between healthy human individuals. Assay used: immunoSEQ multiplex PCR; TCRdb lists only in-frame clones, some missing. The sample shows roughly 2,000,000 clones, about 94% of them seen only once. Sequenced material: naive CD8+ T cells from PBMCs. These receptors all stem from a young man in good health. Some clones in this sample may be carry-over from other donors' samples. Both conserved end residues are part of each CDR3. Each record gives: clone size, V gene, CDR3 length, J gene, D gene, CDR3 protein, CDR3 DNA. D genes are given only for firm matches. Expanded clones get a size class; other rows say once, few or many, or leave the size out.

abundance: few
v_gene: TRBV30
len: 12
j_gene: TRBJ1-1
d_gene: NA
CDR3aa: CAWTGADTEAFF
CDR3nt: TGTGCCTGGACAGGGGCGGACACTGAAGCTTTCTTT

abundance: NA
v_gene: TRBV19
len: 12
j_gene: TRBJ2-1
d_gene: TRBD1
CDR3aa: CATRTGNNEQFF
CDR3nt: TGTGCCACGAGGACAGGTAACAATGAGCAGTTCTTC

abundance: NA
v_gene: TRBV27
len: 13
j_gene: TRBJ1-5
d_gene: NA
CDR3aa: CASSLDRNQPQHF
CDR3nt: TGTGCCAGCAGTTTAGACAGAAATCAGCCCCAGCATTTT

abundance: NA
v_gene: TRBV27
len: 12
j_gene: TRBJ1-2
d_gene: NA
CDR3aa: CASGRPFYGYTF
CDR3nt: TGTGCCAGCGGGCGCCCCTTCTATGGCTACACCTTC

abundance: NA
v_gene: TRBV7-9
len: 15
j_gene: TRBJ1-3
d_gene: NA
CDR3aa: CASSLESTLGNTIYF
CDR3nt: TGTGCCAGCAGCTTAGAGTCAACGCTCGGAAACACCATATATTTT

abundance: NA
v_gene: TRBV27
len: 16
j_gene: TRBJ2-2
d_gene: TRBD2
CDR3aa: CASSLRGLAGPGELFF
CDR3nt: TGTGCCAGCAGTTTAAGAGGGTTAGCGGGACCCGGGGAGCTGTTTTTT

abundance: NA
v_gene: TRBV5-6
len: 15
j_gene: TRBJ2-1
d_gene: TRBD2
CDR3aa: CASSLDLAGVNEQFF
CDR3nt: TGTGCCAGCAGCTTGGACCTAGCGGGAGTCAATGAGCAGTTCTTC

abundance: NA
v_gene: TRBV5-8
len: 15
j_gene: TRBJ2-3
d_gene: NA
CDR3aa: CASSLLQVRTDTQYF
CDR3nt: TGTGCCAGCAGCTTGTTGCAGGTTCGCACAGATACGCAGTATTTT

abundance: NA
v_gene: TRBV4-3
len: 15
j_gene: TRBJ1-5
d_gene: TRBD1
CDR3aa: CASSHNRGSNQPQHF
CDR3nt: TGCGCCAGCAGCCATAACAGGGGCAGCAATCAGCCCCAGCATTTT

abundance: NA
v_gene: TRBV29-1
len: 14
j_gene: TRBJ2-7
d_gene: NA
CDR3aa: CSVEGPAGAYEQYF
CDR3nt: TGCAGCGTTGAAGGCCCCGCCGGAGCCTACGAGCAGTACTTC

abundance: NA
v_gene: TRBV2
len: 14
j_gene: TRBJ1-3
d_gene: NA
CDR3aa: CASRTGPSGNTIYF
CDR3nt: TGTGCCAGCAGGACAGGACCCTCTGGAAACACCATATATTTT

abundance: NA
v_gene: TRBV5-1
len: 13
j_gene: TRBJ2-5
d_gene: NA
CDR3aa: CASSSDVQETQYF
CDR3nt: TGCGCCAGCAGCTCGGACGTCCAAGAGACCCAGTACTTC

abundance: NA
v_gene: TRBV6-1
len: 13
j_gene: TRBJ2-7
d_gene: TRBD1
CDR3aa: CASQPGQDYEQYF
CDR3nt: TGTGCCAGTCAGCCGGGACAGGACTACGAGCAGTACTTC

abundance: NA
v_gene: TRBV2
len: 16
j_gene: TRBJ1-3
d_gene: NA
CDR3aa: CASSAWIEPSGNTIYF
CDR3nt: TGTGCCAGCAGTGCCTGGATTGAACCCTCTGGAAACACCATATATTTT

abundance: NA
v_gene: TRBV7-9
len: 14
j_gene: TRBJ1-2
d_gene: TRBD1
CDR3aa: CASSLVGQGSGYTF
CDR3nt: TGTGCCAGCAGCTTAGTGGGACAGGGGAGTGGCTACACCTTC

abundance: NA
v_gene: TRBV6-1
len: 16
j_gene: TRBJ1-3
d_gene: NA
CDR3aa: CASSVPGRGTGNTIYF
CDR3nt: TGTGCCAGCAGTGTACCGGGGCGGGGGACTGGAAACACCATATATTTT

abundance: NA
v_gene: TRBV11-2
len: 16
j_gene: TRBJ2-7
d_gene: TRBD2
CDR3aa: CASSLSAAGGIYEQYF
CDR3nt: TGTGCCAGCAGCTTAAGTGCAGCGGGAGGGATCTACGAGCAGTACTTC

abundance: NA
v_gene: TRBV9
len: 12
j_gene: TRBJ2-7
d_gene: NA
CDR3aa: CASSVAEGEQYF
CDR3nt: TGTGCCAGCAGCGTAGCAGAGGGCGAGCAGTACTTC

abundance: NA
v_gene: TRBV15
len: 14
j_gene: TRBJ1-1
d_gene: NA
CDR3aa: CATSAYELNTEAFF
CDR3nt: TGTGCCACCAGCGCCTATGAGTTGAACACTGAAGCTTTCTTT

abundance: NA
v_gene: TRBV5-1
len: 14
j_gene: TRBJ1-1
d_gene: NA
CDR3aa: CASSFRQGQTEAFF
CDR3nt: TGCGCCAGCAGCTTCCGACAAGGTCAGACTGAAGCTTTCTTT

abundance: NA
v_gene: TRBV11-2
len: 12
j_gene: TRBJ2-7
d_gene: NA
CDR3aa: CASSSSAYEQYF
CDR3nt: TGTGCCAGCAGCAGCAGCGCTTACGAGCAGTACTTC

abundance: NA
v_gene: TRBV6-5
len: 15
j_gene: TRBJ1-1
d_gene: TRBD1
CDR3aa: CASSPWDSMNTEAFF
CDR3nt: TGTGCCAGCAGTCCGTGGGACAGCATGAACACTGAAGCTTTCTTT

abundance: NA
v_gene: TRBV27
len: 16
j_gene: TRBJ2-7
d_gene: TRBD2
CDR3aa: CASSHRTSGIPYEQYF
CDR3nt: TGTGCCAGCAGTCACCGGACTAGCGGTATCCCCTACGAGCAGTACTTC

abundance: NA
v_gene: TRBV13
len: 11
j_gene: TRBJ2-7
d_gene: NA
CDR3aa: CASRLRDEQYF
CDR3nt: TGTGCCAGCAGACTCAGAGACGAGCAGTACTTC

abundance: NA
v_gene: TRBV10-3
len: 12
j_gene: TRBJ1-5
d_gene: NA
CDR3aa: CAISDLNQPQHF
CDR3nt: TGTGCCATCAGTGACCTCAATCAGCCCCAGCATTTT

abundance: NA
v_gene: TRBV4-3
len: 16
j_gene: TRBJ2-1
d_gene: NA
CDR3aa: CASSQDWESVRGEQFF
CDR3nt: TGCGCCAGCAGCCAAGATTGGGAATCAGTCCGGGGTGAGCAGTTCTTC

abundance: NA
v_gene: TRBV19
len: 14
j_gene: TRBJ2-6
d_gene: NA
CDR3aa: CASTFRAGANVLTF
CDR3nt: TGTGCCAGCACCTTTCGGGCTGGGGCCAACGTCCTGACTTTC

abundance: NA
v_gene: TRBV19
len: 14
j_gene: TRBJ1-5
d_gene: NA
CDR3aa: CASRDGRINQPQHF
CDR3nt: TGTGCTTCAAGAGATGGGCGGATCAATCAGCCCCAGCATTTT

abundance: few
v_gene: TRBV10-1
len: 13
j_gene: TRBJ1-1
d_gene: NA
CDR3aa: CASKAAFNTEAFF
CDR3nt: TGCGCCAGCAAGGCAGCCTTTAACACTGAAGCTTTCTTT

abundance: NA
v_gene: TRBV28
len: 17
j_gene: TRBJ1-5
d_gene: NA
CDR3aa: CASRVGGVRDSNQPQHF
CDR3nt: TGTGCCAGCAGAGTAGGGGGGGTTCGGGATAGCAATCAGCCCCAGCATTTT

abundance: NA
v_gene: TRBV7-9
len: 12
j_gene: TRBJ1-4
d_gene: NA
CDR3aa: CASSLNNEKLFF
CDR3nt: TGTGCCAGCAGCCTGAATAATGAAAAACTGTTTTTT

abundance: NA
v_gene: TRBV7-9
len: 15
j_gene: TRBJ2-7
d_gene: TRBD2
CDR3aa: CASSLSPGLDYEQYF
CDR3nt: TGTGCCAGCAGCTTATCACCAGGACTAGACTACGAGCAGTACTTC

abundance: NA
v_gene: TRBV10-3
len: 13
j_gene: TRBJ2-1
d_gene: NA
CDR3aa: CAISDSRSYEQFF
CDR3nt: TGTGCCATCAGTGACTCTCGGAGCTATGAGCAGTTCTTC

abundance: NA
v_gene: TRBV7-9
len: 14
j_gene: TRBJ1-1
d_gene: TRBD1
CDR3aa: CASSSSRDRQSAFF
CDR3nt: TGTGCCAGCAGCTCGAGCCGGGACAGGCAATCGGCTTTCTTT

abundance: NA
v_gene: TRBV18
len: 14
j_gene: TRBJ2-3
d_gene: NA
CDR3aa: CASSLAYSTDTQYF
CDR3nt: TGTGCCAGCTCACTAGCCTACAGTACAGATACGCAGTATTTT

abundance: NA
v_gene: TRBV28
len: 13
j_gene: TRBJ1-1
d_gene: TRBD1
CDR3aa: CASSPDRVTEAFF
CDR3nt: TGTGCCAGCAGCCCCGACAGGGTCACTGAAGCTTTCTTT

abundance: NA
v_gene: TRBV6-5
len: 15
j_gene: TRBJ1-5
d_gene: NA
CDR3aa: CASSYSPMGNQPQHF
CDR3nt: TGTGCCAGCAGTTACTCCCCTATGGGGAATCAGCCCCAGCATTTT

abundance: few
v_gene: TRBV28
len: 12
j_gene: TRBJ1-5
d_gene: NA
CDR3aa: CASSPGDQPQHF
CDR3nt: TGTGCCAGCAGTCCAGGGGATCAGCCCCAGCATTTT

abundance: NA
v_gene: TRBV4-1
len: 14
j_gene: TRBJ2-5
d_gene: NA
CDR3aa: CASSQGPPRETQYF
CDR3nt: TGCGCCAGCAGCCAAGGGCCACCCCGGGAGACCCAGTACTTC

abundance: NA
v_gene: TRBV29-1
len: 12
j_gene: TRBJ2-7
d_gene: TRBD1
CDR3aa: CSVSARTGEQYF
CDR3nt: TGCAGCGTCAGCGCAAGGACAGGGGAGCAGTACTTC

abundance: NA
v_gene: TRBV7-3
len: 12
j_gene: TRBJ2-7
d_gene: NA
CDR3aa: CASRIQGYEQYF
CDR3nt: TGTGCCAGCAGAATACAGGGCTACGAGCAGTACTTC

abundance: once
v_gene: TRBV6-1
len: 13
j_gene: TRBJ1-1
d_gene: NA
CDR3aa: CASSEFAFYEAFF
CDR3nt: TGTGCCAGCAGTGAGTTCGCTTTCTATGAAGCTTTCTTT

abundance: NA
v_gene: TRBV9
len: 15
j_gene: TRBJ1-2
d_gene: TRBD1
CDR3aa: CASSGQRTGNYGYTF
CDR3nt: TGTGCCAGCAGCGGACAAAGGACAGGGAACTATGGCTACACCTTC

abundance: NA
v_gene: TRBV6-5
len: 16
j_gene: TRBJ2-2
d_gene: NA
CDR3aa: CASSSPTRPNTGELFF
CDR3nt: TGTGCCAGCAGTTCGCCGACTAGGCCGAACACCGGGGAGCTGTTTTTT

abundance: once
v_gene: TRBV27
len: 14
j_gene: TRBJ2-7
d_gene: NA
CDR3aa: CASRPGRYSYEQYF
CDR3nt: TGTGCCAGCAGACCGGGACGCTACTCCTACGAGCAGTACTTC

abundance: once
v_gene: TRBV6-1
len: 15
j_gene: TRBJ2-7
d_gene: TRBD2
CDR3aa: CASSDWTSGSYEQYF
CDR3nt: TGTGCCAGCAGTGATTGGACTAGCGGGAGCTACGAGCAGTACTTC

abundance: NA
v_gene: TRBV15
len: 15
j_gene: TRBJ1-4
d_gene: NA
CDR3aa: CATSPTTATNEKLFF
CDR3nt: TGTGCCACCTCTCCGACAACTGCAACTAATGAAAAACTGTTTTTT

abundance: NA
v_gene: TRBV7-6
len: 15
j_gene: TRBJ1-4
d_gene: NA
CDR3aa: CASSLALGANEKLFF
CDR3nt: TGTGCCAGCAGCTTAGCCCTGGGAGCTAATGAAAAACTGTTTTTT

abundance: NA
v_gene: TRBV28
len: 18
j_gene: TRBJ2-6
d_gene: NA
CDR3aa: CASSLYRVRSPGANVLTF
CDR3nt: TGTGCCAGCAGTTTATACCGGGTTCGGTCGCCTGGGGCCAACGTCCTGACTTTC

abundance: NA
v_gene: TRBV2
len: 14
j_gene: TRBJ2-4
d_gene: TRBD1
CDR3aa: CASNEGATKNIQYF
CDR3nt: TGTGCCAGCAACGAGGGGGCTACCAAAAACATTCAGTACTTC

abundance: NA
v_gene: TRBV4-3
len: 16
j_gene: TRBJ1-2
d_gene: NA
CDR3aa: CASSRHRATTNYGYTF
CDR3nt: TGCGCCAGCAGCCGTCACAGGGCTACCACTAACTATGGCTACACCTTC

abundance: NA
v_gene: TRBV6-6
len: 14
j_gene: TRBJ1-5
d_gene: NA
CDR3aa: CASSYREGNQPQHF
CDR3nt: TGTGCCAGCAGTTACAGGGAGGGAAATCAGCCCCAGCATTTT

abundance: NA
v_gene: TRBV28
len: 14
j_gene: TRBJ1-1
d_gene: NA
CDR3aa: CASSLPGTNEEAFF
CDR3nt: TGTGCCAGCAGTTTACCGGGGACGAACGAAGAAGCTTTCTTT

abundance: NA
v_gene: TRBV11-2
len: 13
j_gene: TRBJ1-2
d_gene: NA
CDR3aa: CASTPGGMIGYTF
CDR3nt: TGTGCCAGCACCCCTGGAGGTATGATTGGCTACACCTTC

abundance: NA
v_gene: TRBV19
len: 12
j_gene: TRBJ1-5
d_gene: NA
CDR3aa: CASTMGNQPQHF
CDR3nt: TGTGCCAGTACGATGGGGAATCAGCCCCAGCATTTT

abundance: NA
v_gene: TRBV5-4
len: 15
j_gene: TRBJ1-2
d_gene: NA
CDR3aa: CASSFLTGSWYGYTF
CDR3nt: TGTGCCAGCAGCTTCTTAACAGGGAGTTGGTATGGCTACACCTTC

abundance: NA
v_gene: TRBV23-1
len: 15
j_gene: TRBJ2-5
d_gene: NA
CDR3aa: CASSQSRGRDETQYF
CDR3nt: TGCGCCAGCAGTCAATCAAGGGGCAGGGACGAGACCCAGTACTTC

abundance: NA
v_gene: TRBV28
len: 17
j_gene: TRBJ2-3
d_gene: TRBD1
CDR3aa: CASSLGERQGILDTQYF
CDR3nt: TGTGCCAGCAGTTTAGGGGAGCGACAGGGAATATTGGATACGCAGTATTTT

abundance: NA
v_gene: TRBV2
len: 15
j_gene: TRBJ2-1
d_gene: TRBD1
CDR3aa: CASSEALRDRGFRFF
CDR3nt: TGTGCCAGCAGTGAAGCGCTTCGGGACAGGGGTTTCCGGTTCTTC

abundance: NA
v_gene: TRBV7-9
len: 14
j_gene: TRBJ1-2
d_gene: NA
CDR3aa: CASSLVGQGYGYTF
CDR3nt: TGTGCCAGCAGCTTAGTGGGGCAGGGATATGGCTACACCTTC